This TCR beta chain was profiled in a study of blood T cell repertoires in COVID-19. Study background: Samples taken during acute and convalescent COVID-19 were collected in the United States, Italy and Spain. T cells, B-cell-depleted T cells, or PBMCs supplied cDNA or gDNA.

In the study's own analysis: Amplified reference gene primers provided the basis for estimating nucleated cell counts. Produced via immunoSEQ multiplex PCR; TCRdb's table is partial and in-frame only. Clone size and the V and J calls come from that table; the DNA yielded D and trimming. The sample records tens of thousands of clones, roughly 82% being singletons. This clone was recorded only once. In germline, CDR1 is ENHRY, CDR2 SYGVKD. This CDR3 region has 14 residues. Trimming stripped 4 bases from V and 2 bases from J, with 10 bases between. This receptor was taken from a human donor in a cohort sampled during active COVID-19. Sequenced input: peripheral blood. This chain uses TRBV10-3 with TRBJ2-3; no reliable D call. This chain's CDR3 is CAISAFPVTDTQYF. The CDR3 DNA follows: TGTGCCATCAGTGCGTTCCCAGTCACAGATACGCAGTATTTT.